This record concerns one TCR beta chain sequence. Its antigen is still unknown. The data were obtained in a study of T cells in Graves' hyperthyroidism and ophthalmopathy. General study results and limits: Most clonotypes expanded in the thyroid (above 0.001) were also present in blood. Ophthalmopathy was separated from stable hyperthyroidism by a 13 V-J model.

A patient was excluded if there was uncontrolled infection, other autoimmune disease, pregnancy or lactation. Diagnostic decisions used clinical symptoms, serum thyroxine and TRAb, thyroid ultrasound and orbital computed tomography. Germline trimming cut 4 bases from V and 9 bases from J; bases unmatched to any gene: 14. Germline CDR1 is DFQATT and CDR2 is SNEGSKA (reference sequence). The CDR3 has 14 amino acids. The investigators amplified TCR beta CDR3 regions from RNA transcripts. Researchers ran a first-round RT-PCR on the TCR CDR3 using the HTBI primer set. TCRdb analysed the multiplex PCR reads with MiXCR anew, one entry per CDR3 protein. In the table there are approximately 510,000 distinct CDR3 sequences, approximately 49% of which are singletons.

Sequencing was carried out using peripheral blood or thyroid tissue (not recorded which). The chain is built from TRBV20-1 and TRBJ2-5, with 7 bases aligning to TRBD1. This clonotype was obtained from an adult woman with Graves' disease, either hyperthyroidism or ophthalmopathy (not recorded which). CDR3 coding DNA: TGCAGTGCTACTGGGGACAGCTCCAATCAGCCCCAGTACTTC. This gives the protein CSATGDSSNQPQYF.